At least ten counts were recorded for the clone carrying this T cell receptor (beta chain). The length of the CDR3 is 12 residues. The germline gives CDR1 WSHSY, CDR2 SAAADI. Trimming took off 8 bases at V and 2 bases at J, with 10 bases between the two ends. These data are taken from a study of blood T cell repertoires in COVID-19. About the research overall: The United States, Italy and Spain supplied acute and convalescent COVID-19 samples.

The method was immunoSEQ multiplex PCR; TCRdb's version includes in-frame clones alone and lacks a portion of them. The table records 150,000 to 200,000 clones, more than 75% of them present only once. This study enrolled people aged 18 to 89 from about two dozen US geographic areas. In assigning cohorts, the study relied on participant-reported clinical history. Sequencing input: PBMCs or T cells enriched from blood (not recorded which). The chain combines TRBV10-2 with TRBJ2-7; weak D call: TRBD1 (6 bases). The sequence was collected from a man between 60 and 75 years old who had been exposed to COVID-19. In DNA, the CDR3 is TGCGCCAGCCTGGACAGACCCTACGAGCAGTACTTC. This translates into CASLDRPYEQYF.